The 7 T cell receptor beta chains below all came from one sample that was sequenced in a study of T cell responses to AZD1222 COVID-19 vaccine. Data came from immunoSEQ multiplex PCR; TCRdb stores just in-frame clones and leaves some out. Altogether more than 70,000 clones are present, about 91% being singletons, with the ten largest covering about 29%. The input for sequencing was peripheral blood, taken 28 days after the second AZD1222 dose. These TCRs come from an adult who received the AZD1222 COVID-19 vaccine.

The chain links TRBV6-5 to TRBJ1-6, with D perhaps TRBD1 (6 bases). Germline CDR1 is MNHEY and CDR2 is SVGAGI. The V and J ends lost 6 bases and 4 bases respectively, with 13 bases between them. The CDR3 sequence is 15 residues long. CDR3 residues: CASRRDTAYNSPLHF. The CDR3 region has the DNA TGTGCCAGCAGGCGGGACACGGCGTATAATTCACCCCTCCACTTT.

The V gene is TRBV18, the J gene TRBJ1-1, with TRBD1 identical over 8 bases. The CDR3 length is 13 residues. V was clipped by 7 bases and J by 3 bases; unmatched bases: 4. Germline V gene data show CDR1 as KGHSH and CDR2 as LQKENI. The CDR3 loop reads CASFLTGDTEAFF. CDR3 DNA sequence: TGTGCCAGCTTCCTGACAGGGGACACTGAAGCTTTCTTT.

The chain links TRBV6-5 to TRBJ2-7; 8 bases line up with TRBD2. The length of the CDR3 is 12 residues. CDR1 is MNHEY and CDR2 is SVGAGI in the germline V gene. J gave up 4 bases and V 9 bases, and 5 bases lay outside the gene matches. CDR3 sequence reads: CASTSGLYEQYF. CDR3 bases: TGTGCCAGTACTAGCGGTTTGTACGAGCAGTACTTC.

The chain recombines TRBV28 with TRBJ2-7, with TRBD1 matching over 8 bases. Losses at the gene ends were 8 bases for V and 8 bases for J; bases not matched to a gene: 14. Germline loops: CDR1 MDHEN, CDR2 SYDVKM. This CDR3 region has 14 residues. CDR3 bases: TGTGCCAGCGCACCTGGGGGACAGGAGGAAAAGCAGTACTTC. Its protein is CASAPGGQEEKQYF.

The CDR3 region has the DNA TGTGCCAGCAGCCATAGGACTAGCGGGAGTCACGAGCAGTACTTC. Translated: CASSHRTSGSHEQYF. The chain carries TRBV3-1 (or the pseudogene TRBV3-2) and TRBJ2-7; 13 nucleotides agree with TRBD2. This CDR3 region has 15 residues. V lost 3 bases to trimming and J lost 5 bases; unmatched junction nucleotides: 4. CDR1 is LGHDT, CDR2 YNNKEL, per germline (reference sequence).

The chain carries TRBV25-1 and TRBJ2-4, with D maybe TRBD1 (5 bases). There are 15 residues in the CDR3. Trimming took off 3 bases at V and 0 bases at J, with 9 bases between the two ends. Per the germline V gene, CDR1 is MGHDK and CDR2 is SYGVNS. The CDR3 here is CASSDRRGAKNIQYF. The CDR3 nucleotides read TGTGCCAGCAGTGATAGAAGGGGAGCCAAAAACATTCAGTACTTC.

For the CDR3, the DNA is TGTGCCAGTAGTCTGGGACAGAATAAGAATCAGCCCCAGCATTTT. This gives the protein CASSLGQNKNQPQHF. The chain recombines TRBV19 with TRBJ1-5; 7 bases are shared with TRBD1. The CDR3 is 15 residues long. The germline V gene has CDR1 LNHDA and CDR2 SQIVND (reference sequence). V lost 5 bases, J lost 4 bases, and 8 bases stayed unmatched. The whole variable domain, remainder taken from reference TRBV19 and TRBJ1-5, is DGGITQSPKYLFRKEGQNVTLSCEQNLNHDAMYWYRQDPGQGLRLIYYSQIVNDFQKGDIAEGYSVSREKKESFPLTVTSAQKNPTAFYLCASSLGQNKNQPQHFGDGTRLSIL.